A single sample gave rise to the 15 T cell receptor beta chains below, sequenced in a study of cytomegalovirus exposure and HLA in healthy donors. The primer mix had 60 Vbeta and 13 Jbeta primers. The table came from immunoSEQ multiplex PCR; TCRdb's copy has only in-frame clones and leaves some out. The table shows 160,000 or so clones, with about 73% occurring only once. Material for sequencing was PBMCs. The receptors originated from a woman aged 40-49 years in good health and CMV-seronegative.

The CDR3 DNA follows: TGCGCCAGCAGCCAAGGGCGAGACAACTACGAGCAGTACTTC. Translating gives CASSQGRDNYEQYF. V and J are TRBV4-1 and TRBJ2-7; unclear D gene. This CDR3 is built from 14 residues. V was trimmed by 1 base and J by 3 bases, leaving 10 bases between them. CDR1 and CDR2 from the germline V gene are MGHRA and YSYEKL.

The genes are TRBV11-2 and TRBJ2-7, with 9 bases fitting TRBD1. V gave up 2 bases and J gave up 5 bases; unmatched junction bases: 4. The germline CDR1 and CDR2 sequences are SGHAT and FQNNGV. The CDR3 runs to 14 residues. The CDR3 sequence: CASSLQTGGDEQYF. The CDR3 bases are TGTGCCAGCAGCTTACAAACAGGGGGCGACGAGCAGTACTTC.

This chain uses TRBV6-1 with TRBJ1-2; no clear D gene. The CDR3 runs 14 residues. Germline V lookup: CDR1 MNHNS, CDR2 SASEGT. Between the trimmed V and J ends, which lost 8 bases and 5 bases, there was a span of 18 bases. The DNA for the CDR3 is TGTGCCAGCCTAGAGACCTATACCCTTTATGGCTACACCTTC. It yields the protein CASLETYTLYGYTF.

In the case of this clone: Germline and junction disagree at one end, which may indicate a read error. For the CDR3, the DNA is TGTGCCAGCAGTTCTTCCCGATCTCCGACTGGCCCCCACGTCTTC. It yields the protein CASSSSRSPTGPHVF. This chain uses TRBV27 with TRBJ2-1, with D hard to call. The CDR3 covers 15 residues. Looked up from germline, CDR1 is MNHEY and CDR2 is SMNVEV (reference sequence).

The genes are TRBV4-1 and TRBJ2-3; a weak D match, TRBD2 (5 bases). The length of the CDR3 is 15 residues. Trimming cost V 0 bases and J 2 bases, with 9 bases left between them. Germline values: CDR1 MGHRA, CDR2 YSYEKL. CDR3 loop: CASSQDKLVTDTQYF. CDR3 nucleotides: TGCGCCAGCAGCCAAGATAAACTAGTCACAGATACGCAGTATTTT.

This clone occurred once. This chain connects TRBV15 to TRBJ2-1; maybe TRBD1 (6 bases). CDR3 length: 16 residues. Trimming removed 5 bases from V and 5 bases from J, with 19 bases in between. Looked up from germline, CDR1 is LNHNV and CDR2 is YYDKDF (reference sequence). CDR3 sequence (DNA): TGTGCCACCAGCGGACGAGACAGGATCCTACACAATGAGCAGTTCTTC. It is translated as CATSGRDRILHNEQFF.

The V and J genes are TRBV6-1 and TRBJ2-7, with D possibly being TRBD1 (6 bases). CDR1 is MNHNS and CDR2 is SASEGT in the germline V gene. The CDR3 length is 14 residues. Trimming removed 7 bases from V and 8 bases from J, with 21 bases in between. As DNA, the CDR3 is TGTGCCAGCAAGGGGTGGCAGGGGCCTAACAAGCAGTACTTC. This translates into CASKGWQGPNKQYF.

This clone was seen only a few times. This chain uses TRBV25-1 with TRBJ1-4; D gene unclear. Germline V CDR1 and CDR2: MGHDK, SYGVNS. CDR3 length: 16 amino acids. V shed 5 bases and J shed 0 bases, with 13 bases lying between them. The CDR3 sequence: CASSRGERATNEKLFF. The CDR3 DNA is TGTGCCAGCAGTCGGGGAGAACGTGCAACTAATGAAAAACTGTTTTTT.

The chain couples TRBV5-1 to TRBJ1-6; D might be TRBD1 (5 bases). V lost 0 bases and J 9 bases, leaving 13 bases between the germline ends. This CDR3 contains 15 residues. CDR1 SGHRS and CDR2 YFSETQ come from the germline V gene. This chain's CDR3 is CASSLGVGAGSPLHF. The CDR3 coding sequence is TGCGCCAGCAGCTTGGGTGTAGGGGCCGGTTCACCCCTCCACTTT.

V and J are TRBV5-4 and TRBJ1-1; D might be TRBD1 (5 bases). Germline CDR1 is SGHNT and CDR2 is YYREEE (reference sequence). The CDR3 has 13 residues. V was cut by 4 bases and J by 3 bases, with 10 bases left in between. CDR3 nucleotides: TGTGCCAGCAGCCCTGGGACTGACACTGAAGCTTTCTTT. Protein: CASSPGTDTEAFF.

This chain links TRBV6-1 with TRBJ2-7; TRBD2 might be the D (5 bases). Between the trimmed V and J ends, which lost 5 bases and 0 bases, there was a span of 11 bases. Per the germline V gene, CDR1 is MNHNS and CDR2 is SASEGT. The CDR3 contains 14 residues. The CDR3: CASSRIRGSYEQYF. CDR3 in DNA: TGTGCCAGCAGTAGGATCCGGGGCTCCTACGAGCAGTACTTC.

The V and J genes are TRBV4-1 and TRBJ1-4; D gene unclear. Trimming removed 2 bases at V and 5 bases at J, with 15 bases between. This CDR3 is 16 amino acids long. CDR1 MGHRA and CDR2 YSYEKL come from the germline V gene. CDR3 coding DNA: TGCGCCAGCAGCCAACCCCTAGGACGGGAGAATGAAAAACTGTTTTTT. Translated: CASSQPLGRENEKLFF.

This clone was observed once. The V call is TRBV5-6, the J call TRBJ2-1, with D possibly TRBD1 on 6 matching bases. Germline V lookup: CDR1 SGHDT, CDR2 YYEEEE. This CDR3 region has 15 residues. V was clipped by 0 bases and J by 5 bases, with 12 bases between them. CDR3 amino acids: CASSLGSRQDNEQFF. In DNA form, the CDR3 reads TGTGCCAGCAGCTTGGGGAGCCGACAGGACAATGAGCAGTTCTTC.

The V call is TRBV7-2, the J call TRBJ1-5; TRBD1 might be the D (5 bases). Germline V gene data show CDR1 as SGHTA and CDR2 as FQGNSA. The length of the CDR3 is 13 residues. Deletions cut 5 bases from V and 4 bases from J, with 9 bases between. The CDR3 DNA reads TGTGCCAGCAGCCGGGGGGGGAATCAGCCCCAGCATTTT. Protein product: CASSRGGNQPQHF.

This clone was seen more than once but under ten times. The chain carries TRBV9 and TRBJ2-3, with D possibly matching TRBD2 (5 bases). Per germline, CDR1 SGDLS and CDR2 YYNGEE. The CDR3 is made up of 13 amino acids. V gave up 5 bases and J gave up 4 bases, with 11 bases separating them. The DNA of the CDR3 is TGTGCCAGCAGTGAAGCCGGGGCAGATACGCAGTATTTT. It specifies CASSEAGADTQYF.